This T cell receptor beta chain was sequenced for a study of control samples from healthy donors and cancer patients. The V and J ends lost 7 bases and 7 bases, in that order; junction bases with no gene match: 8. Germline V gene sequence: CDR1 MNHEY, CDR2 SVGAGI. This CDR3 is built from 15 residues. Sequenced by immunoSEQ multiplex PCR; TCRdb stores in-frame clones only, minus some. The table records 150,000 or so clones, about 93% of them present only once. Sequences were obtained from PBMCs. This clonotype originated in a man aged 55 to 70 with colorectal cancer. The chain couples TRBV6-5 to TRBJ1-6; the match to TRBD1 covers 9 bases. The DNA of the CDR3 is TGTGCCAGCAAGACAGGGGGAGGTGGGAATTCACCCCTCCACTTT. This encodes CASKTGGGGNSPLHF.